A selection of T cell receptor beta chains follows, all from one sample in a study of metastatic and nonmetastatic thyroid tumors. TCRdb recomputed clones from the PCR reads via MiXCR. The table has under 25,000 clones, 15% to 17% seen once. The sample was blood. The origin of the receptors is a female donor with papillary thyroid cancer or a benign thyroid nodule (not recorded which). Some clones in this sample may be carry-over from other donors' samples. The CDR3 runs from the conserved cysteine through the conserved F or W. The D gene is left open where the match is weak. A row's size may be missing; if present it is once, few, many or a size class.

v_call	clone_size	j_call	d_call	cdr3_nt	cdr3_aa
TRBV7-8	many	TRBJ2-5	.	TGTGCCAGCAGCATGGAGCGGCGGGAGACCCAGTACTTC	CASSMERRETQYF
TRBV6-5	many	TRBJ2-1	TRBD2	TGTGCCAGCAGCCCCGGGACTAGCGGAGGGGGGGTTTACAATGAGCAGTTCTTC	CASSPGTSGGGVYNEQFF
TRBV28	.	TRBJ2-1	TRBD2	TGTGCCAGCAGTGTAGCGGGGAATTGGGTTAATGAGCAGTTCTTC	CASSVAGNWVNEQFF
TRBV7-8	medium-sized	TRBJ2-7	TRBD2	TGTGCCAGCAGCTCCTCCGGGCGGGGGATTGCCTACGAGCAGTACTTC	CASSSSGRGIAYEQYF
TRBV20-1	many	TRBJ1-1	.	TGCAGTGCTAGAGGGCCTAGCACTGAAGCTTTCTTT	CSARGPSTEAFF
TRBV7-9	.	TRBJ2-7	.	TGTGCCAGCAGCTTAGGGCAGTCGCAGTACTTC	CASSLGQSQYF
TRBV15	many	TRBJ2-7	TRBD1	TGTGCCACCAGCGTAAAACAGGGGAACGAGCAGTACTTC	CATSVKQGNEQYF
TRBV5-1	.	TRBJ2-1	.	TGCGCCAGCGGTGGAACCCGGCCAACACTCTTC	CASGGTRPTLF
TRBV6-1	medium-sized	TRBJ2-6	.	TGTGCCAGCAGTGAGTCAGACGGGAGTGGGGCCAACGTCCTGACTTTC	CASSESDGSGANVLTF
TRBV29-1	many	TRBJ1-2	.	TGCAGCGTTGAAGAAGGTGGCTACACCTTC	CSVEEGGYTF
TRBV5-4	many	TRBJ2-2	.	TGTGCCAGCAGCTTGGTGGGACGGCTGGGGACCGGGGAGCTGTTTTTT	CASSLVGRLGTGELFF
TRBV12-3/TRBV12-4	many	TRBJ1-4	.	TGTGCCAGCAAGGACGGGGAAAAACTGTTTTTT	CASKDGEKLFF
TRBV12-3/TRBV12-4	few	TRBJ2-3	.	TGTGCCAGCAGTTTCCGACACGAAGATACGCAGTATTTT	CASSFRHEDTQYF
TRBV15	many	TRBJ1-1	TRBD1	TGTGCCACCAGCACTAGCGGACAGGTTGAAGCTTTCTTT	CATSTSGQVEAFF
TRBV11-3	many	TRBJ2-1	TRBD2	TGTGCCAGCAGTGTCGGTATTAGCGGGCACCAGTTCTTC	CASSVGISGHQFF
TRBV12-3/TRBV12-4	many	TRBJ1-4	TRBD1	TGTGCCAGCAGTTTCAATGCAGGGGGCGGTGAAAAACTGTTTTTT	CASSFNAGGGEKLFF
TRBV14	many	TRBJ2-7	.	TGTGCCAGCAGTCCTAGGGAGTGGGTCTCCTACGAGCAGTACTTC	CASSPREWVSYEQYF
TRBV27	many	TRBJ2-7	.	TGTGCCAGCAGTTTCGGACAGGGAGGGTCCGAGCAGTACTTC	CASSFGQGGSEQYF
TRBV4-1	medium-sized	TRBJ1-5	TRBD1	TGCGCCAGCAGCCAAGACCATGGACAGGGGGCACGCCAGCCCCAGCATTTT	CASSQDHGQGARQPQHF
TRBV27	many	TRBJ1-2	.	TGTGCCAGCAGTCCCCGCATTGGTGGGAACTATGGCTACACCTTC	CASSPRIGGNYGYTF
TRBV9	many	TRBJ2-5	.	TGTGCCAGCAGCGGACCAGAGGAGACCCAGTACTTC	CASSGPEETQYF
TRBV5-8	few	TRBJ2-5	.	TGTGCCAGCAATAGCAGGGGGGTTGCCCAAGAGACCCAGTACTTC	CASNSRGVAQETQYF
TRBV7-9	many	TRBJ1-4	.	TGTGCCAGCAGCCACAATCTCGGGACCCTTAATGAAAAACTGTTTTTT	CASSHNLGTLNEKLFF
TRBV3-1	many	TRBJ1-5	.	TGTGCCAGCAGCCAAGAGCTGAATCAGCCCCAGCATTTT	CASSQELNQPQHF
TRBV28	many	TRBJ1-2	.	TGTGCCAGCAGTTTTAGAGGAGGCTACACCTTC	CASSFRGGYTF
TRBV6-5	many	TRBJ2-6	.	TGTGCCAGCAGTTACTCTTCATGGCCGACCTTTGGGGCCAACGTCCTGACTTTC	CASSYSSWPTFGANVLTF
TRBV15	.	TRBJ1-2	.	TGTGCCACCAGCGATCGAAGGCAGGGTCGGGACGGCTACACCTTC	CATSDRRQGRDGYTF
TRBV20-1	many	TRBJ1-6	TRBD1	TGCAGTGCTAGAGATGCTTCGGGACAGGGAAATTCACCCCTCCACTTT	CSARDASGQGNSPLHF
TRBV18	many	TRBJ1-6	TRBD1	TGTGCCAGCTCACGCAGACAGGGCGCTGATAATTCACCCCTCCACTTT	CASSRRQGADNSPLHF
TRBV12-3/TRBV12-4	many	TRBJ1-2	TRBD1	TGTGCCAGCAGTTTAGAGGGGGCGAGGTATGGCTACACCTTC	CASSLEGARYGYTF
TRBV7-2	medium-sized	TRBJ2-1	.	TGTGCCAGCAGCTTGGGCGACATATCGGGGGCCGGCAATGAGCAGTTCTTC	CASSLGDISGAGNEQFF
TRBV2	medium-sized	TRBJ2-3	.	TGTGCCAGCAGTTACACCCGGACTATTACGCAGTATTTT	CASSYTRTITQYF
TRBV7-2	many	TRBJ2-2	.	TGTGCCAGCAGTCGAAAGACCGGGGAGCTGTTTTTT	CASSRKTGELFF
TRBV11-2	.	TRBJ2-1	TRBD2	TGTGCCAGCAGCTTAGATTCTAGCGGGTACAATGGGCAGCTCTTC	CASSLDSSGYNGQLF
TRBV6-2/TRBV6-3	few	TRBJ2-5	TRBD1	TGTGCCAGCAGTTACCTGGACAGGGGAGGAGAGACCCATTACTTC	CASSYLDRGGETHYF
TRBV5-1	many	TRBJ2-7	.	TGCGCCAGCAGCTTAGGCAGCGCCTACGAGCAGTACTTC	CASSLGSAYEQYF
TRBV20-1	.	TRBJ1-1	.	TGCAGTGCACCCGGGGGAGGGGTTGAAGCTTTCTTT	CSAPGGGVEAFF
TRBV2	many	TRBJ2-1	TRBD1	TGTGCCAGCAGTGATCTACCCGGGACAGGGAGCAATGAGCAGTTCTTC	CASSDLPGTGSNEQFF
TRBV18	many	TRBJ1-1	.	TGTGCCAGCTCACCACAAACAGCAAACACTGAAGCTTTCTTT	CASSPQTANTEAFF
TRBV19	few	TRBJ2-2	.	TGTGCCAGTAGTATGAACAGTAACACCGGGGAGCTGTTTTTT	CASSMNSNTGELFF
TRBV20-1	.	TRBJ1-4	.	TGCAGTGCTAGACAGAGACGGGCGAGGAATGAAAAACTGTTTTTT	CSARQRRARNEKLFF
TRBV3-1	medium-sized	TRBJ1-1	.	TGTGCCTGTCAGGGCGAGTCTGAAGCTTTCTTT	CACQGESEAFF
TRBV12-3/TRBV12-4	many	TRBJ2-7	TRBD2	TGTGCCAGCAGCCGAGGACTAGCGCCCTACGAGCAGTACTTC	CASSRGLAPYEQYF
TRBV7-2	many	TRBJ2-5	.	TGTGCCAGCAGCTTAGTTAGGGCCGGGACACCATCCTTC	CASSLVRAGTPSF
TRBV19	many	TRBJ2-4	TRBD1	TGTGCCAGTAGTATGGGGGACAGGGATTTGGTAAGGGCCAAAAACATTCAGTACTTC	CASSMGDRDLVRAKNIQYF
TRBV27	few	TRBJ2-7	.	TGTGCCAGCAGTTTATCTCACCGGACCGAGCAGTACTTC	CASSLSHRTEQYF
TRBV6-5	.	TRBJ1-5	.	TGTGCCAGCAGTTACTCGACCGTCGAGGGGGTAAGCAATCAGCCCCAGCATTTT	CASSYSTVEGVSNQPQHF
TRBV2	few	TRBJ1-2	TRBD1	TGTGCCAGCATCGGGGGACAGGGCTGGGACTATGGCTACACCTTC	CASIGGQGWDYGYTF
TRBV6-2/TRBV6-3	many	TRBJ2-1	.	TGTGCCAGCAGTACCTTCAACTCCTACAATGAGCAGTTCTTC	CASSTFNSYNEQFF
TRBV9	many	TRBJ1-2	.	TGTGCCAGCAGCGTAGCTGGGGGCGACCATGGCTACACCTTC	CASSVAGGDHGYTF
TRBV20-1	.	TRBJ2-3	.	TGCAGTGCTAGTCGACTAGAGGGAGGCCCCACCTACGAGCAGTATTTT	CSASRLEGGPTYEQYF
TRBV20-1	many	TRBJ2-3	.	TGCAGTGCCACCCGAGATACGCAGTATTTT	CSATRDTQYF
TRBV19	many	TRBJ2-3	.	TGTGCCAGTAGCCCCTGGGGCGGCAGCGACACAGATACGCAGTATTTT	CASSPWGGSDTDTQYF
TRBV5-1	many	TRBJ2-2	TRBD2	TGCGCCAGCAGCTCTAGCGGGGGGAACACCGGGGAGCTGTTTTTT	CASSSSGGNTGELFF